A selection of T cell receptor beta chains follows, all from one sample in a study of cytomegalovirus exposure and HLA in healthy donors. Assay used: immunoSEQ multiplex PCR; TCRdb lists only in-frame clones, some missing. The repertoire holds about 110,000 clones, with about 88% as singletons. The source material was PBMCs. The receptors derive from a woman in her late teens or twenties in good health and CMV-seropositive. Both conserved end residues are trimmed from each CDR3. Fields, in order: clone size, V gene, J gene, CDR3 protein. Clone size appears in some rows only: once, few, many, or a class for an expanded clone.

-,TRBV6-5,TRBJ2-3,ASRPLAGPTDTQY
few,TRBV5-4,TRBJ2-5,ASSHSSGTGKQTQY
-,TRBV7-9,TRBJ2-3,ASSSTGQGGY
-,TRBV7-3,TRBJ2-1,ASSLSSTDEQF
-,TRBV2,TRBJ2-1,ASSDAGGNNEQF
-,TRBV6-5,TRBJ2-7,ASSYPTGEQY
-,TRBV2,TRBJ1-4,ASRTQGVEKLF
-,TRBV7-6,TRBJ2-1,ASSLASGSSYNEQF
-,TRBV5-1,TRBJ1-4,ASSSGPPGHNEKLF
-,TRBV5-5,TRBJ2-7,ASSLGQGPYEQY
few,TRBV19,TRBJ2-7,ASSKGQGRTYEQY
-,TRBV29-1,TRBJ1-2,SARDANYGYT
-,TRBV5-6,TRBJ2-7,ASSLRGGRHEQY
-,TRBV6-1,TRBJ2-7,ASRGGGVYEQY
few,TRBV30,TRBJ1-3,AWRQREGYTIY
-,TRBV19,TRBJ1-5,ASRRDRASNQPQH
-,TRBV11-2,TRBJ1-5,ASSLGPDEGNQPQH
-,TRBV27,TRBJ1-2,ASRRQGGYGYT
-,TRBV18,TRBJ1-5,ASSPGLQPQH
-,TRBV11-3,TRBJ2-1,ASSLDHANEQF
-,TRBV4-1,TRBJ1-1,ASSQDWAMNTEAF
-,TRBV7-9,TRBJ1-2,ASRTGYYGYT
-,TRBV4-2,TRBJ1-5,ASSVYRDQPQH
-,TRBV29-1,TRBJ2-7,SVERTSYEQY
-,TRBV5-1,TRBJ1-3,ASSLAGYGNTIY
-,TRBV14,TRBJ2-7,ASSQGLAGYYEQY
-,TRBV7-7,TRBJ2-2,ASSPQYANTGELF
-,TRBV19,TRBJ1-1,ASSIGTGMAEAF
-,TRBV2,TRBJ1-5,ASSELGWAQPQH
-,TRBV9,TRBJ2-2,ASSVTGNTGELF
-,TRBV5-4,TRBJ1-2,ASSLGQGGMDYGYT
-,TRBV7-2,TRBJ1-5,ASSLPETPSNQPQH
-,TRBV1,TRBJ2-3,TSSHRGTTDTQY
-,TRBV27,TRBJ1-1,ASSSHDRGRTEAF
-,TRBV28,TRBJ1-5,ALNRDRFNQPQH
-,TRBV25-1,TRBJ1-4,ASIEGTEEKLF
-,TRBV4-1,TRBJ2-1,ASSQQRVAYNEQF
-,TRBV28,TRBJ2-5,ASSFPRVDQETQY
-,TRBV6-1,TRBJ2-1,ASSSGENEQF
-,TRBV19,TRBJ2-7,ASNTGSWSCYEQY
-,TRBV9,TRBJ1-1,ASSVGSETEAF
-,TRBV9,TRBJ2-7,ASSPKTPPYEQY
-,TRBV9,TRBJ2-5,ASSGGLVGETQY
-,TRBV9,TRBJ2-1,ASSVTSGGYNEQF
-,TRBV11-2,TRBJ1-2,ASSLDQGIYGYT
-,TRBV6-1,TRBJ2-2,ASSEVGRAGELF
-,TRBV19,TRBJ1-2,ASSLSRGQGSNGYT
-,TRBV11-3,TRBJ1-6,ASSLDSSYNSPLH
-,TRBV30,TRBJ2-6,AWSGTGATSGANVLT
-,TRBV2,TRBJ2-1,ASRLAGVYNEQF
-,TRBV11-3,TRBJ2-3,ASSGGGGVTDTQY
-,TRBV7-3,TRBJ1-1,ASSLQLNTEAF
once,TRBV28,TRBJ2-7,ASSPGGVYEQY